These 13 T cell receptor beta chains came from one sample sequenced in a study of shared clonotypes between healthy human individuals (dated by TCRdb to 2018 to 2021). Receptor libraries were prepared by the immunoSEQ multiplex PCR assay. This immuneACCESS table, as held by TCRdb, lists in-frame sequences with V and J called but not all clones. Of the missing ones, under half trace to an unresolved V gene in checked studies; the others have no known cause. In this sample the table shows approximately 400,000 clones, 90% to 97% of which occur a single time. The ten top clones hold about 0.34% of the sample. Sequencing was carried out using memory CD8+ T cells sorted from blood. The intended sense of this specimen's cell subset or site label: CD45RO+ cells pooled with CCR7-negative TemRA cells. These TCRs come from a young man in good health.

This chain connects TRBV5-1 to TRBJ1-3; 12 bases match TRBD1. The trim removed 5 bases at V and 9 bases at J, leaving 6 bases unmatched. The CDR3 runs to 14 residues. Germline V CDR1 and CDR2: SGHRS, YFSETQ. CDR3 in amino acids: CASSWDRGQSTIYF. The DNA of the CDR3 is TGCGCCAGCAGTTGGGACAGGGGGCAGTCCACCATATATTTT.

The chain couples TRBV27 to TRBJ1-2, with unresolved D. The length of the CDR3 is 12 residues. V lost 6 bases and J 7 bases, leaving 12 bases between the germline ends. CDR1 and CDR2 from the germline V gene are MNHEY and SMNVEV (reference sequence). The CDR3 bases are TGTGCCAGCAGCTCAAACGGACGTGGCTACACCTTC. Encoded protein: CASSSNGRGYTF.

The chain links TRBV19 to TRBJ2-1; D may be TRBD1 or TRBD2 (5 bases each). Germline CDR1 and CDR2: LNHDA and SQIVND (reference sequence). V lost 1 base, J lost 8 bases, and 9 bases lay in between. The CDR3 covers 13 residues. CDR3 in amino acids: CASSIGGVYEQFF. Here the CDR3 DNA reads TGTGCCAGTAGTATAGGAGGGGTCTATGAGCAGTTCTTC.

The chain combines TRBV6-1 with TRBJ2-1; the D is unclear. This CDR3 has 12 amino acids. Germline-derived CDR1 and CDR2 are MNHNS and SASEGT. The ends were cut back, 2 bases at V and 10 bases at J, with 9 bases in the middle. CDR3 nucleotides: TGTGCCAGCAGTGAAAGGCGGCGAGAGCAGTTCTTC. This translates into CASSERRREQFF.

The chain combines TRBV4-1 with TRBJ2-1; 8 nucleotides line up with TRBD2. The CDR3 length is 18 residues. Germline V lookup: CDR1 MGHRA, CDR2 YSYEKL. The ends lost 0 bases at V and 6 bases at J; junction bases unmatched: 13. Written as DNA, the CDR3 is TGCGCCAGCAGCCAAGACGAAATCGCGGGAGGCTTGGGCAATGAGCAGTTCTTC. This sequence encodes CASSQDEIAGGLGNEQFF.

CDR3 sequence (DNA): TGCGCCAGCAGCGAACAGGCCTCTGGAAACACCATATATTTT. As protein: CASSEQASGNTIYF. The genes are TRBV5-1 and TRBJ1-3, with D maybe TRBD1 (5 bases). Trimming shortened V by 4 bases and J by 0 bases, and 8 bases separated the two germline ends. This CDR3 has 14 residues. Germline CDR1 is SGHRS and CDR2 is YFSETQ. The complete variable domain, with remaining parts taken from reference TRBV5-1 and TRBJ1-3, reads KAGVTQTPRYLIKTRGQQVTLSCSPISGHRSVSWYQQTPGQGLQFLFEYFSETQRNKGNFPGRFSGRQFSNSRSEMNVSTLELGDSALYLCASSEQASGNTIYFGEGSWLTVV.

This rearrangement joins TRBV20-1 to TRBJ2-7, with 10 bases identical to TRBD2. The germline V gene encodes CDR1 DFQATT and CDR2 SNEGSKA (reference sequence). The CDR3 has 11 residues. Trimming at V came to 6 bases and at J to 13 bases, leaving 9 bases not matched to a gene. In nucleotides, the CDR3 is TGCAGTGCCTGGACTAGCGGCCTATGTTACTTC. Translated: CSAWTSGLCYF.

The chain has TRBV10-3 and TRBJ2-7; D gene unclear. CDR1 ENHRY and CDR2 SYGVKD come from the germline V gene. V dropped 0 bases and J dropped 6 bases, with 3 bases sitting between them. The CDR3 sequence is 11 residues long. The CDR3 loop reads CAISESAEQYF. CDR3 bases: TGTGCCATCAGTGAGTCGGCCGAGCAGTACTTC.

This chain connects TRBV5-1 to TRBJ2-7; a possible D gene is TRBD1 (5 bases). Trimming left V 1 base short and J 1 base short, with 9 bases between. Germline CDR1 SGHRS, CDR2 YFSETQ. This CDR3 is 14 amino acids long. CDR3: CASSLIRQSYEQYF. The CDR3 region has the DNA TGCGCCAGCAGCTTGATAAGACAGTCCTACGAGCAGTACTTC.

The V gene is TRBV6-6, the J gene TRBJ2-3; D unclear. The CDR3 covers 13 residues. The germline V gene encodes CDR1 MNHNY and CDR2 SVGAGI (reference sequence). V lost 2 bases and J 2 bases, leaving 5 bases between the germline ends. This CDR3 reads CASSYRPTDTQYF. Written as DNA, the CDR3 is TGTGCCAGCAGTTACAGACCCACAGATACGCAGTATTTT.

This chain uses TRBV5-1 with TRBJ2-6; no clear D gene. V lost 1 base, J lost 0 bases, and 5 bases lay in between. Germline CDR1 and CDR2: SGHRS and YFSETQ. CDR3 size: 15 residues. The CDR3 region has the DNA TGCGCCAGCAGCTTGTGGGGCTCTGGGGCCAACGTCCTGACTTTC. Protein sequence: CASSLWGSGANVLTF.

V usage is TRBV6-1 and J usage is TRBJ2-1, with no clear D. Looked up from germline, CDR1 is MNHNS and CDR2 is SASEGT. The CDR3 is made up of 13 amino acids. The V gene lost 4 bases and the J gene lost 7 bases, with 11 bases spanning the gap. The CDR3 here is CASSVSSRNEQFF. The DNA of the CDR3 is TGTGCCAGCAGTGTGAGTAGCCGAAATGAGCAGTTCTTC.

This clone has more than one count but fewer than ten. The chain carries TRBV10-3 and TRBJ1-1, with TRBD1 matching 7 bases. From germline, CDR1 is ENHRY and CDR2 SYGVKD. The CDR3 length is 12 residues. The J segment lost 6 bases and the V segment lost 3 bases, leaving 1 base of the junction unmatched. CDR3 sequence reads: CAISEDRAEAFF. For the CDR3, the DNA is TGTGCCATCAGTGAAGACAGGGCTGAAGCTTTCTTT.